The T cell receptor beta chain under discussion was sequenced for a study of Graves' ophthalmopathy and Graves' hyperthyroidism. Study-level background: Hyperthyroidism showing no ophthalmopathy within 18 months of follow-up was stable.

After removal of 1 base from V and 1 base from J, the junction contained 1 base not matched to a gene. CDR1 and CDR2 (germline): DFQATT, SNEGSKA (reference sequence). The CDR3 length is 15 residues. Orbital computed tomography, thyroid ultrasound, TRAb, serum thyroxine and clinical symptoms formed the basis of diagnosis. Study-level results: Appearing in blood as well were most expanded thyroid clonotypes above 0.001 frequency.

TCR beta CDR3 amplification used RNA transcripts. Second-round multiplex PCR came after first-round RT-PCR with HTBI primers. TCRdb independently ran MiXCR on the multiplex PCR reads; one entry per CDR3 protein. The sample shows 500,000 to 600,000 distinct CDR3 sequences, approximately 37% of them seen only once. Points on this clonotype: Its specificity is not known.

The V call is TRBV20-1, the J call TRBJ2-7; 13 bases fit TRBD2. What was sequenced was peripheral blood or thyroid tissue (not recorded which). This sequence originates from an adult man with Graves' hyperthyroidism. The CDR3 loop is CSARGTSGRSYEQYF. CDR3 DNA sequence: TGCAGTGCTAGAGGGACTAGCGGGAGATCCTACGAGCAGTACTTC.